This T cell receptor (beta chain) was identified in a study of blood T cell repertoires in COVID-19. Sequencing used immunoSEQ multiplex PCR; TCRdb keeps in-frame clones, though not all of them. The data show over 200,000 clones, roughly nine tenths seen once. Material for sequencing was PBMCs or T cells enriched from blood (not recorded which). The TCR sequence derives from a woman in her forties or fifties in a cohort exposed to, infected with or recovered from COVID-19 (not recorded which).

The CDR3 is CASSLEGPIGNTIYF. CDR3 DNA sequence: TGCGCCAGCAGCTTGGAGGGGCCGATTGGAAACACCATATATTTT. This sequence joins TRBV5-1 and TRBJ1-3, with a tentative D call TRBD1 (5 bases). Trimming left V 0 bases short and J 3 bases short, with 10 bases between. The germline gives CDR1 SGHRS, CDR2 YFSETQ. The CDR3 is 15 residues long.